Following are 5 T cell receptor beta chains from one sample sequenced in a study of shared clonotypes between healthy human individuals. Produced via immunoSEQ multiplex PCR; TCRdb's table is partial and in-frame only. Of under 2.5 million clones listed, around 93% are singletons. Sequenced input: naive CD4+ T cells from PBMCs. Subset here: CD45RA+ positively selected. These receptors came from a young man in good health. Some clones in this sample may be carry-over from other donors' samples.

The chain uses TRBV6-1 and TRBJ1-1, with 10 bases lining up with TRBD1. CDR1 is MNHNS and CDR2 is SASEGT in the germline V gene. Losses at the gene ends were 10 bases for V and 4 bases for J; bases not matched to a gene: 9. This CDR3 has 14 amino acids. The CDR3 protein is CAIRGTGEGTEAFF. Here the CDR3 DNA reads TGTGCCATCAGGGGGACAGGGGAAGGCACTGAAGCTTTCTTT.

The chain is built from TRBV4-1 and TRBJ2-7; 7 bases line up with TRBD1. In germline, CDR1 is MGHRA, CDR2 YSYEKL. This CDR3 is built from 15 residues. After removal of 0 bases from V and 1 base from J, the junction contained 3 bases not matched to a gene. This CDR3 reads CASSQEATGSYEQYF. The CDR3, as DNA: TGCGCCAGCAGCCAAGAGGCGACAGGGTCCTACGAGCAGTACTTC.

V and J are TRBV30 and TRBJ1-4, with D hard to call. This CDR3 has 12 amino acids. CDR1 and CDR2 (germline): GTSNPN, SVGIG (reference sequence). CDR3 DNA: TGTGCTTTTCGGGCTGACAATGAAAAACTGTTTTTT. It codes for CAFRADNEKLFF.

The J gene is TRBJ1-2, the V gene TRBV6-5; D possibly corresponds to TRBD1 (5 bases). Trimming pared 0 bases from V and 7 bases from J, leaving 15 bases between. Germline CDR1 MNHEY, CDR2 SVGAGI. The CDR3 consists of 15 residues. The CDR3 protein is CASSYSSRGSLGYTF. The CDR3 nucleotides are TGTGCCAGCAGTTACTCCTCGCGGGGCAGCCTTGGCTACACCTTC.

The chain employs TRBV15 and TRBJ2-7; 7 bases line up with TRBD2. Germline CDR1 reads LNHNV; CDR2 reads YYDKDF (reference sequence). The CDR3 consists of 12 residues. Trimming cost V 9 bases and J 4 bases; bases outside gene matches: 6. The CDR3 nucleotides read TGTGCCACGGGGGGGAGTAGATACGAGCAGTACTTC. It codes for CATGGSRYEQYF.